The present entry profiles one T cell receptor beta chain with its context. What this receptor recognizes is not known. Nothing much larger sits one base from this clone, and base qualities are not available. Trimming at the junction amounts to 5 bases on V and 3 bases on J, and the germline ends lie 13 bases apart. Reading the germline V gene gives CDR1 ENHRY and CDR2 SYGVKD. The cysteine opens and the phenylalanine closes a CDR3 of 15 amino acids. The sequence is cut down to CDR3 DNA, 45 bases in frame from base 1. The immunoSEQ Assay, a bias-controlled multiplex PCR, was used to amplify TCRbeta CDR3 regions from genomic DNA. The authors processed their data as follows. The number of nucleated cells in each sample was estimated from the amplification of reference gene primers within the assay. To quantify the absolute abundance of each unique TCRbeta CDR3 rearrangement, sequence reads were collapsed and filtered. For each sample, productive Simpson clonality was calculated by taking the square root of Simpson's diversity index across productive rearrangements. What TCRdb holds here is the immuneACCESS table cut down to in-frame rearrangements. Part of the clones is not present; checked against another copy, under half of the missing clones reflect an unresolved V gene, and the others are unexplained. The V and J calls and the clone size are those of that table, but D and trimming were determined from the DNA. The sample has about 220,000 clones on record, around 83% of them singletons. 2.9% of the sample is in the top ten clones.

This entry belongs to a study of blood T cell repertoires in COVID-19 (dated by TCRdb to 2020 to 2021). In terms of the full investigation: Collaborator samples came from the United States, Italy and Spain and covered acute and convalescent phases of COVID-19. The material from the prospective study consisted of cDNA or gDNA derived from T cells, B-cell-depleted T cells, or PBMCs. The dataset comprised deeply sampled blood TCRbeta repertoires from subjects exposed to, actively infected with, or recovered from COVID-19. The repertoires were released in a freely available public database meant as a resource for research on the immune response to SARS-CoV-2. The samples were drawn from two sources: the first 160 participants of the ongoing ImmuneRACE study, and about 1,300 subjects contributed by 6 global collaborators. Sample metadata almost always included a de-identified subject ID, COVID-19 status, age in years and sex. HLA class I and class II types, where available, came from metadata supplied by the sample provider rather than from assay-based typing.

Beyond this particular receptor, the publication reports: The quantity of clinical and demographic metadata differed by source and by participant and was supplied without curation.

A second Seattle source provided samples from volunteer blood donors who had recovered from COVID-19. Collaborating institutions collected whole blood in K2EDTA tubes following their own protocols. For TCRbeta analysis, collaborators shipped samples in one of three forms: frozen whole blood, isolated PBMCs, or DNA extracted from either of those sample types. This TCR derives from a man between 45 and 60 years old who had recovered from COVID-19. Sequenced material: peripheral blood. The sequence joins TRBV10-3 to TRBJ1-4; the D gene is possibly TRBD1, with 5 bases matching. The nucleotides read TGTGCCATCAGTCCCCTGGGGGGGGCTAATGAAAAACTGTTTTTT. It is translated as CAISPLGGANEKLFF.